These 23 T cell receptor beta chains were all obtained from the same sample, sequenced in a study of blood T cells in healthy people across ages. Combining a sample-barcoded 5' primer with a J-beta primer mix, a second PCR ran for roughly 6 to 11 cycles. TCRdb reanalysed the 5' RACE reads using MiXCR and keeps one entry per CDR3 protein. The sample carries approximately 800,000 distinct CDR3 sequences, approximately 67% recorded once. Sequenced: blood. These receptors were taken from a man aged 30-40 years in good health.

The V and J genes are TRBV6-2 or TRBV6-3 and TRBJ2-3; D is ambiguous. This CDR3 region has 14 residues. CDR1 is MNHEY and CDR2 is SVGEGT in the germline V gene. V dropped 4 bases and J dropped 0 bases, with 8 bases sitting between them. The CDR3 coding sequence is TGTGCCAGCAGTTTTGGTCATAGCACAGATACGCAGTATTTT. This encodes CASSFGHSTDTQYF.

The J gene is TRBJ1-5, the V gene TRBV6-5; D may be TRBD1 (6 bases). Between the trimmed V and J ends, which lost 2 bases and 0 bases, there was a span of 8 bases. This CDR3 is built from 15 residues. CDR1 and CDR2 from the germline V gene are MNHEY and SVGAGI. The CDR3 region is CASSYDRSSNQPQHF. The CDR3 nucleotides are TGTGCCAGCAGTTACGACAGGAGTAGCAATCAGCCCCAGCATTTT.

This clonotype turned up a few times. CDR3 sequence: CASTSSEAGNQPQHF. CDR3 bases: TGTGCCAGCACATCCTCGGAGGCGGGCAATCAGCCCCAGCATTTT. The chain combines TRBV2 with TRBJ1-5; D unresolved. V lost 7 bases to trimming and J lost 2 bases, with 15 bases between them. The CDR3 contains 15 residues. Germline values: CDR1 SNHLY, CDR2 FYNNEI.

This chain uses TRBV29-1 with TRBJ2-7; the match to TRBD1 covers 9 bases. This CDR3 region has 12 residues. V was clipped by 6 bases and J by 6 bases; unmatched bases: 6. Germline V gene lookup returns CDR1 SQVTM and CDR2 ANQGSEA. CDR3 sequence reads: CSVGQGRSEQYF. The CDR3 nucleotides are TGCAGCGTGGGACAGGGTCGCTCCGAGCAGTACTTC.

V is TRBV6-5 and J is TRBJ1-2; tentatively, D is TRBD1 (6 bases). Germline assignment: CDR1 MNHEY and CDR2 SVGAGI. Trimming removed 2 bases at V and 4 bases at J, with 14 bases between. CDR3 length: 15 residues. The CDR3 DNA reads TGTGCCAGCAGTTACCGGCAGGGGCTCGGCTATGGCTACACCTTC. Its protein product is CASSYRQGLGYGYTF.

This clonotype is a singleton in its sample. The chain couples TRBV10-3 to TRBJ1-6; possibly TRBD1 for D (5 bases). The CDR3 is 14 residues long. Germline-derived CDR1 and CDR2 are ENHRY and SYGVKD. V was pared by 6 bases and J by 9 bases, with 15 bases between. CDR3 DNA sequence: TGTGCCATCAGGGAGGACACCCTTTCTTCACCCCTCCACTTT. Encoded protein: CAIREDTLSSPLHF.

This rearrangement joins TRBV4-2 to TRBJ1-2; D is unresolved. The ends were cut back, 1 base at V and 2 bases at J, with 8 bases in the middle. This CDR3 has 14 amino acids. The V gene's germline CDR1 is LGHNA and CDR2 YNFKEQ. The CDR3 loop is CASSQGSGNYGYTF. CDR3 in DNA: TGTGCCAGCAGCCAAGGGTCGGGGAACTATGGCTACACCTTC.

This clonotype was observed a few times. J is TRBJ1-2 and V is TRBV29-1; D gene uncertain. CDR3 length equals 10 residues. V was shortened by 5 bases and J by 8 bases, with 9 bases between the two germline ends. CDR1 is SQVTM and CDR2 is ANQGSEA in the germline V gene. CDR3 protein: CSVRQRGYTF. The CDR3 nucleotides are TGCAGCGTTAGGCAGCGAGGCTACACCTTC.

V usage is TRBV24-1 and J usage is TRBJ2-1, with D perhaps assigned TRBD1 or TRBD2 (6 bases each). This CDR3 is built from 17 residues. Germline loops: CDR1 KGHDR, CDR2 SFDVKD. Trimming shortened V by 3 bases and J by 8 bases, and 22 bases separated the two germline ends. The CDR3 reads CATSDVGGITFRDEQFF. Written as DNA, the CDR3 is TGTGCCACCAGTGATGTCGGGGGCATTACTTTCAGAGATGAGCAGTTCTTC.

The gene calls are TRBV20-1 and TRBJ2-7; D is uncertain. In germline, CDR1 is DFQATT, CDR2 SNEGSKA (reference sequence). There are 14 residues in the CDR3. V shed 3 bases and J shed 2 bases, with 14 bases lying between them. CDR3 protein: CSASIIEKAYEQYF. Written as DNA, the CDR3 is TGCAGTGCTAGTATCATCGAAAAGGCCTACGAGCAGTACTTC.

The chain recombines TRBV29-1 with TRBJ2-4; D is perhaps TRBD2 (6 bases). The J call may be wrong; the DNA end is better matched by TRBJ2-7. The CDR3 runs 13 residues. CDR1 SQVTM and CDR2 ANQGSEA come from the germline V gene. CDR3 sequence (DNA): TGCAGCGTTGTGGAGACTAGACCCTACGAGCAGTACTTC. Translation gives CSVVETRPYEQYF.

This chain uses TRBV21-1 with TRBJ2-4; the D call of TRBD2 is as the table states it, not checked on the DNA. The DNA end is more similar to TRBJ2-7, so the J call may be wrong. TRBV21-1 constitutes a pseudogene. This CDR3 is 17 amino acids long. The CDR3 bases are TGTGCCAGCAGCAAAGTCCTCGCGCAGAACGAATGTAACGAGCAGTACTTC. Translation: CASSKVLAQNECNEQYF.

V usage is TRBV6-5 and J usage is TRBJ2-4; 9 bases are a match to TRBD2. TRBJ2-7 matches the DNA end more closely, so the J call is doubtful. CDR1 and CDR2 from the germline V gene are MNHEY and SVGAGI. The CDR3 is 15 amino acids. This CDR3 reads CASSYLGTSKYEQYF. In DNA form, the CDR3 reads TGTGCCAGCAGTTACCTCGGGACTAGCAAATACGAGCAGTACTTC.

This clonotype came up once. This chain joins TRBV12-3 or TRBV12-4 and TRBJ2-4; a possible D gene is TRBD1 (5 bases). The CDR3 consists of 14 residues. V was trimmed by 5 bases and J by 12 bases, leaving 20 bases between them. CDR3 amino acids: CASSPRWQGTAQYF. CDR3 sequence (DNA): TGTGCCAGCAGTCCCCGGTGGCAGGGCACTGCTCAGTACTTC.

The J gene is TRBJ1-2, the V gene TRBV4-1; TRBD1 agrees at 12 bases. Germline V gene sequence: CDR1 MGHRA, CDR2 YSYEKL. V shed 0 bases, J shed 8 bases, and the junction held 10 bases outside the gene matches. The CDR3 is made up of 17 amino acids. CDR3 sequence: CASSQEIPGQGARGYTF. As DNA, the CDR3 is TGCGCCAGCAGCCAAGAAATTCCGGGACAGGGGGCCCGAGGCTACACCTTC.

The chain joins TRBV12-3 or TRBV12-4 to TRBJ2-1; a weak D match, TRBD1 (5 bases). Trimming cost V 6 bases and J 13 bases, with 13 bases left between them. This CDR3 region has 11 residues. The CDR3 sequence: CASSPQAIQFF. CDR3 nucleotides: TGTGCCAGCAGCCCACAGGCGATTCAGTTCTTC.

The V call is TRBV29-1, the J call TRBJ2-3, with 7 nucleotides matching TRBD2. Germline CDR1 SQVTM, CDR2 ANQGSEA. V was pared by 4 bases and J by 1 base, with 5 bases of the junction left unmatched. The CDR3 length is 14 residues. Here the CDR3 reads CSVVGGAGTDTQYF. Written as DNA, the CDR3 is TGCAGCGTTGTGGGAGGGGCGGGCACAGATACGCAGTATTTT.

This rearrangement joins TRBV29-1 to TRBJ1-5; D is possibly TRBD1 (6 bases). This CDR3 has 14 amino acids. Trimming cost V 6 bases and J 4 bases, with 16 bases left between them. Germline V gene lookup returns CDR1 SQVTM and CDR2 ANQGSEA. CDR3 nucleotides: TGCAGCGTCACTCAGGGGTACCCTAATCAGCCCCAGCATTTT. Its translation: CSVTQGYPNQPQHF.

The CDR3 sequence is CASSPPGQDTQYF. The CDR3 nucleotides are TGTGCCAGCTCACCGCCAGGGCAAGATACGCAGTATTTT. The chain joins TRBV18 to TRBJ2-3, with a possible D match to TRBD1 (5 bases). Deletions cut 3 bases from V and 5 bases from J, with 9 bases between. This CDR3 spans 13 amino acids. Germline V gene lookup returns CDR1 KGHSH and CDR2 LQKENI. The variable domain in full, completed from reference TRBV18 and TRBJ2-3, reads NAGVMQNPRHLVRRRGQEARLRCSPMKGHSHVYWYRQLPEEGLKFMVYLQKENIIDESGMPKERFSAEFPKEGPSILRIQQVVRGDSAAYFCASSPPGQDTQYFGPGTRLTVL.

This rearrangement joins TRBV20-1 to TRBJ2-1, with a possible D match to TRBD2 (6 bases). There are 14 residues in the CDR3. Germline CDR1 reads DFQATT; CDR2 reads SNEGSKA (reference sequence). V was clipped by 5 bases and J by 4 bases, with 15 bases between them. CDR3 nucleotide sequence: TGCAGTGCTGTCAGTAGGGCGGGATACAATGAGCAGTTCTTC. The encoded protein is CSAVSRAGYNEQFF.

CDR3: CSARASGGPYNEQYF. In nucleotides, the CDR3 is TGCAGTGCTAGGGCTAGCGGGGGACCATACAATGAGCAGTACTTC. The gene calls are TRBV20-1 and TRBJ2-5; 10 positions match TRBD2. After removal of 3 bases from V and 11 bases from J, the junction contained 15 bases not matched to a gene. Germline V gene sequence: CDR1 DFQATT, CDR2 SNEGSKA (reference sequence). The length of the CDR3 is 15 residues.

CDR3 DNA sequence: TGTGCCATCGGACAGGGGAGCGGCGCAGATACGCAGTATTTT. It is translated as CAIGQGSGADTQYF. The chain carries TRBV10-3 and TRBJ2-3, with 9 positions matching TRBD1. V shed 8 bases and J 4 bases; nucleotides not matched to a gene: 7. Per the germline V gene, CDR1 is ENHRY and CDR2 is SYGVKD. This CDR3 spans 14 amino acids.

V is TRBV6-6 and J is TRBJ2-7; TRBD1 matches at 8 bases. Trimming cost V 5 bases and J 0 bases; bases outside gene matches: 6. CDR1 is MNHNY and CDR2 is SVGAGI in the germline V gene (reference sequence). The CDR3 extends over 15 amino acids. The CDR3 DNA reads TGTGCCAGCAGTCTCTGGGACAGGAGCTCCTACGAGCAGTACTTC. Protein product: CASSLWDRSSYEQYF.